The T cell receptor (beta chain) under discussion was sequenced for a study of cytomegalovirus exposure and HLA in healthy donors. Of note for this clone: Its antigen remains unknown.

Findings and limits, study-wide: According to a later analysis, most TCR beta chains associated with CMV appeared HLA-restricted. Several of the most significant clusters appeared, in a later analysis, to be linked to common viral pathogens.

J gave up 5 bases and V 4 bases, and 10 bases lay outside the gene matches. The CDR3 contains 16 residues. The germline V gene encodes CDR1 LGHNA and CDR2 YSLEER. Researchers ran the PCR with 60 Vbeta and 13 Jbeta primers. The method was immunoSEQ multiplex PCR; TCRdb's version includes in-frame clones alone and lacks a portion of them. Among 150,000 to 200,000 clones listed, 80% were seen once. The receptor was derived from a man younger than 35 in good health and CMV-seropositive. Material: PBMCs. The chain employs TRBV4-3 and TRBJ2-1, with 8 bases matching TRBD2. The CDR3 loop reads CASSLRTSWNDNEQFF. CDR3 coding DNA: TGCGCCAGCAGCCTCCGGACTAGCTGGAACGACAATGAGCAGTTCTTC.